The 23 T cell receptor beta chains below come from one sample, sequenced in a study of blood T cell repertoires in COVID-19. Profiling relied on immunoSEQ multiplex PCR, and the TCRdb table lists in-frame clones only, not all of them. This table has 250,000 or so clones, approximately 88% appearing once. Sequences were obtained from peripheral blood. These receptors all come from a woman aged 40 to 49 who had recovered from COVID-19.

This chain links TRBV3-1 (or the pseudogene TRBV3-2) with TRBJ1-3; TRBD1 matches 7 bases. This CDR3 comprises 16 residues. V lost 5 bases and J lost 0; bases outside the gene matches: 7. The germline CDR1 and CDR2 sequences are LGHDT and YNNKEL (reference sequence). The CDR3 reads CASSYRTGGSGNTIYF. The CDR3 region has the DNA TGTGCCAGCAGCTATCGGACAGGCGGCTCTGGAAACACCATATATTTT.

The chain has TRBV5-1 and TRBJ2-2; D remains unclear. The germline V gene encodes CDR1 SGHRS and CDR2 YFSETQ. V was cut by 0 bases and J by 1 base, with 4 bases left in between. The CDR3 is 14 residues long. The CDR3 loop is CASSLGQNTGELFF. The DNA of the CDR3 is TGCGCCAGCAGCTTGGGACAGAACACCGGGGAGCTGTTTTTT.

This rearrangement joins TRBV30 to TRBJ2-7, with D hard to call. The CDR3 has 12 residues. Trimming stripped 0 bases from V and 5 bases from J, with 8 bases between. In germline, CDR1 is GTSNPN, CDR2 SVGIG (reference sequence). CDR3 nucleotide sequence: TGTGCCTGGAGTGTTTTATCGGACGAGCAGTACTTC. Encoded protein: CAWSVLSDEQYF.

CDR3 sequence: CASSQSSSDTQYF. CDR3 nucleotide sequence: TGTGCCAGCAGCCAGTCTAGCTCAGATACGCAGTATTTT. V is TRBV3-1 (or the pseudogene TRBV3-2) and J is TRBJ2-3, with D tentatively TRBD2 (5 bases). Germline V gene sequence: CDR1 LGHDT, CDR2 YNNKEL (reference sequence). Trimming took 3 bases from V and 4 from J, leaving 8 bases between them. CDR3 size: 13 residues.

Of note for this clone: At one of its ends the junction is not consistent with the germline gene, which may arise from a read error. The V gene is TRBV11-2, the J gene TRBJ2-5; 10 nucleotides match TRBD1. The CDR3 spans 14 residues. The germline gives CDR1 SGHAT, CDR2 FQNNGV. The CDR3 nucleotides are TGTGCCAGCAGCCCCCGGACAGGGGGAGAGAGTCCGGACTTC. The encoded protein is CASSPRTGGESPDF.

The chain has TRBV6-6 and TRBJ2-7, with TRBD2 matching over 8 bases. The V gene end was trimmed by 6 bases and the J gene end by 4 bases; junction bases not matched to a gene: 8. CDR1 is MNHNY, CDR2 SVGAGI, per germline (reference sequence). The CDR3 length is 14 residues. Here the CDR3 reads CASSHGGVKYEQYF. CDR3 in DNA: TGTGCCAGCAGCCACGGGGGGGTAAAATACGAGCAGTACTTC.

This clone was observed a single time. The chain links TRBV24-1 to TRBJ2-5; 8 nucleotides line up with TRBD1. The CDR3 is 15 residues long. With 5 bases clipped from V and 1 base from J, the junction kept 5 bases outside the gene matches. Germline CDR1 is KGHDR and CDR2 is SFDVKD. CDR3 in amino acids: CATSVDRGLQETQYF. The CDR3 nucleotides read TGTGCCACCAGTGTCGACAGGGGCCTCCAAGAGACCCAGTACTTC.

The rearrangement uses TRBV6-5 and TRBJ1-2; D unresolved. Trimming shortened V by 6 bases and J by 3 bases, and 11 bases separated the two germline ends. The germline V gene encodes CDR1 MNHEY and CDR2 SVGAGI. This CDR3 contains 13 residues. The CDR3 loop reads CASSQSAYYGYTF. The CDR3 nucleotides are TGTGCCAGCAGCCAGTCTGCTTACTATGGCTACACCTTC.

This clone was observed a handful of times. This sequence joins TRBV27 and TRBJ1-2, with D possibly matching TRBD1 (6 bases). CDR1 is MNHEY, CDR2 SMNVEV, per germline (reference sequence). CDR3 size: 15 residues. Trimming shortened V by 0 bases and J by 6 bases, and 14 bases separated the two germline ends. The CDR3 DNA reads TGTGCCAGCAGTTTATCGGGCAGGGGTGTACATGGCTACACCTTC. Translation gives CASSLSGRGVHGYTF.

This clone appeared once. The chain has TRBV2 and TRBJ1-2; D possibly corresponds to TRBD1 (6 bases). Germline V gene lookup returns CDR1 SNHLY and CDR2 FYNNEI. The V end lost 9 bases, the J end lost 4 bases, and 15 bases lay between the germline ends. This CDR3 has 13 residues. DNA of the CDR3: TGTGCCAGTAGCTTCTGGGGGCTCTATGGCTACACCTTC. Amino acid sequence: CASSFWGLYGYTF.

The chain employs TRBV2 and TRBJ2-5, with 9 nucleotides matching TRBD1. Per germline, CDR1 SNHLY and CDR2 FYNNEI. There are 14 residues in the CDR3. J was trimmed by 4 bases and V by 7 bases; bases with no gene match: 7. CDR3: CASTGTGNGETQYF. As DNA, the CDR3 is TGTGCCAGCACCGGGACAGGGAACGGAGAGACCCAGTACTTC.

The V call is TRBV5-8, the J call TRBJ2-1; maybe TRBD2 (5 bases). The CDR3 covers 15 residues. Trimming took off 5 bases at V and 3 bases at J, with 15 bases between the two ends. Germline V gene data show CDR1 as SGHTS and CDR2 as YDEGEE. DNA for the CDR3: TGTGCCAGCAGTAGAGGACTCCCAAGCTACAATGAGCAGTTCTTC. Its protein is CASSRGLPSYNEQFF. Full variable domain (rest looked up from reference TRBV5-8 and TRBJ2-1): EAGVTQSPTHLIKTRGQQATLRCSPISGHTSVYWYQQALGLGLQFLLWYDEGEERNRGNFPPRFSGRQFPNYSSELNVNALELEDSALYLCASSRGLPSYNEQFFGPGTRLTVL.

The gene calls are TRBV27 and TRBJ1-6; D gene unclear. Deletions cut 0 bases from V and 0 bases from J, with 6 bases between. From germline, CDR1 is MNHEY and CDR2 SMNVEV (reference sequence). The CDR3 sequence is 16 residues long. The CDR3, as DNA: TGTGCCAGCAGTTTATCTCCGAGCTCCTATAATTCACCCCTCCACTTT. Encoded protein: CASSLSPSSYNSPLHF.

The chain couples TRBV5-4 to TRBJ2-5; D might be TRBD2 (6 bases). Looked up from germline, CDR1 is SGHNT and CDR2 is YYREEE (reference sequence). This CDR3 region has 16 residues. Trimming stripped 5 bases from V and 1 base from J, with 18 bases between. The CDR3 here is CASSSAGSGGQETQYF. As DNA, the CDR3 is TGTGCCAGCAGTAGCGCCGGGTCCGGGGGCCAAGAGACCCAGTACTTC.

The chain is built from TRBV5-7 and TRBJ1-6; TRBD1 might be the D (6 bases). TRBV5-7 is labeled an ORF, and its function is uncertain. V was clipped by 3 bases and J by 10 bases, with 23 bases between them. The CDR3 is 17 residues long. Written as DNA, the CDR3 is TGTGCCAGCAGCTCGACAACCAAGGGGGGGTTCGGGTCACCCCTCCACTTT. Protein product: CASSSTTKGGFGSPLHF.

In this sample, this clone turned up a few times. J is TRBJ1-5 and V is TRBV9, with a possible D match to TRBD1 (5 bases). The V end lost 0 bases, the J end lost 3 bases, and 10 bases lay between the germline ends. CDR3 size: 15 residues. The germline CDR1 and CDR2 sequences are SGDLS and YYNGEE. The CDR3 sequence: CASSVGAGDNQPQHF. CDR3 bases: TGTGCCAGCAGCGTAGGTGCGGGGGACAATCAGCCCCAGCATTTT.

The chain is built from TRBV28 and TRBJ1-5, with D uncertain. V shed 8 bases and J shed 4 bases, with 9 bases lying between them. Germline values: CDR1 MDHEN, CDR2 SYDVKM. The CDR3 is 12 residues long. CDR3 in DNA: TGTGCCAGCCAGTTTGATAATCAGCCCCAGCATTTT. This codes for CASQFDNQPQHF.

This clone was picked up one time. The CDR3 sequence is CASSWREGSTDTQYF. CDR3 nucleotide sequence: TGTGCCAGCAGTTGGCGGGAGGGCAGCACAGATACGCAGTATTTT. The V and J genes are TRBV6-5 and TRBJ2-3; 9 nucleotides align to TRBD2. The germline V gene has CDR1 MNHEY and CDR2 SVGAGI. The CDR3 loop spans 15 amino acids. The junction had 2 bases not matched to a gene; V was cut back by 4 bases and J by 0 bases.

The sample holds one count of this clone. V and J are TRBV9 and TRBJ1-3; possible D gene TRBD1, 5 bases. Germline CDR1 reads SGDLS; CDR2 reads YYNGEE. The CDR3 covers 16 residues. Trimming cost V 3 bases and J 0 bases, with 13 bases left between them. CDR3 nucleotide sequence: TGTGCCAGCAGCGGTCAGGGTACCTTCTCTGGAAACACCATATATTTT. It specifies CASSGQGTFSGNTIYF.

The rearrangement links TRBV27 to TRBJ2-7; 8 positions match TRBD1. Germline CDR1 and CDR2: MNHEY and SMNVEV (reference sequence). J lost 4 bases, V lost 5 bases, and 7 bases had no gene match. The CDR3 is 14 residues long. CDR3 nucleotides: TGTGCCAGCAGTCTGGGGACAGGTCGATACGAGCAGTACTTC. Translating it yields CASSLGTGRYEQYF.

A remark on this clone: This sample also contains other DNA sequences that code for the same CDR3. The chain employs TRBV19 and TRBJ1-1; D remains unclear. V lost 3 bases to trimming and J lost 5 bases, with 10 bases between them. Looked up from germline, CDR1 is LNHDA and CDR2 is SQIVND (reference sequence). There are 13 residues in the CDR3. CDR3: CASSISGSTEAFF. DNA for the CDR3: TGTGCCAGTAGTATTTCGGGAAGTACTGAAGCTTTCTTT.

The rearrangement uses TRBV28 and TRBJ2-5, with TRBD2 identical over 7 bases. Germline CDR1 is MDHEN and CDR2 is SYDVKM. CDR3 length equals 15 residues. V gave up 6 bases and J gave up 2 bases; unmatched junction bases: 9. CDR3 coding DNA: TGTGCCAGCAGCCCGCCCCTAGCGGAACAAGAGACCCAGTACTTC. Translated, it gives CASSPPLAEQETQYF.

The chain recombines TRBV30 with TRBJ2-2, with TRBD2 identical over 13 bases. J lost 4 bases, V lost 5 bases, and 13 bases had no gene match. The CDR3 is made up of 18 amino acids. Germline V gene lookup returns CDR1 GTSNPN and CDR2 SVGIG (reference sequence). CDR3 sequence (DNA): TGTGCCTGGGGTCAAGGACTAGCGGGAGAGTTTAGCACCGGGGAGCTGTTTTTT. Residues: CAWGQGLAGEFSTGELFF.